Listed below are T cell receptor beta chains from one sample, sequenced in a study of graft-versus-host responses after intestinal transplantation. The method was immunoSEQ multiplex PCR; TCRdb's version includes in-frame clones alone and lacks a portion of them. The sample lists roughly 17,000 clones, approximately 38% occurring once. The sample in question was alloreactive CD8+ T cells from a mixed lymphocyte reaction culture, obtained before intestinal transplant. Every receptor here comes from a human patient who received an intestinal transplant. Each CDR3 is given with its conserved first and last residue. Each record gives: D gene, J gene, clone size, V gene, CDR3 protein, CDR3 DNA. A D gene is named only where the DNA matches it firmly. Not every row has a clone size; where given, it reads once, few, many or a size class.

.	TRBJ2-1	.	TRBV29-1	CSLRGLATYNEQFF	TGCAGCTTAAGGGGTCTAGCCACCTACAATGAGCAGTTCTTC
.	TRBJ2-7	few	TRBV7-9	CASSLVSGAPGLEQYF	TGTGCCAGCAGCTTAGTTTCAGGGGCCCCTGGCCTCGAGCAGTACTTC
.	TRBJ2-7	.	TRBV5-6	CASSPGLTYEQYF	TGTGCCAGCAGCCCCGGACTAACCTACGAGCAGTACTTC
TRBD2	TRBJ2-2	.	TRBV11-1	CASSPTSGSHTGELFF	TGTGCCAGCAGCCCGACTAGCGGGAGTCACACCGGGGAGCTGTTTTTT
.	TRBJ2-1	.	TRBV6-5	CASSSPHHNEQFF	TGTGCCAGCAGTTCCCCCCACCACAATGAGCAGTTCTTC
.	TRBJ2-7	few	TRBV5-1	CASRPPLGGVYEQYF	TGCGCCAGCCGCCCGCCCCTCGGAGGGGTGTACGAGCAGTACTTC
.	TRBJ2-7	.	TRBV27	CASRGGYEQYF	TGTGCCAGCAGAGGGGGCTACGAGCAGTACTTC
TRBD2	TRBJ2-5	.	TRBV4-1	CASSQALAGEWETQYF	TGCGCCAGCAGCCAAGCGCTAGCGGGAGAGTGGGAGACCCAGTACTTC
.	TRBJ2-7	few	TRBV27	CASSFWGPWWGEQYF	TGTGCCAGCAGTTTTTGGGGGCCATGGTGGGGGGAGCAGTACTTC
.	TRBJ1-1	few	TRBV4-1	CASSQDRRGWAEAFF	TGTGCCAGCAGCCAAGATCGGAGGGGTTGGGCTGAAGCTTTCTTT
TRBD2	TRBJ2-1	.	TRBV9	CASSVAGLAFNEQFF	TGTGCCAGCAGCGTAGCGGGACTAGCCTTTAATGAGCAGTTCTTC
TRBD1	TRBJ1-1	medium-sized	TRBV4-1	CASSQDPLTGEAFF	TGCGCCAGCAGCCAAGATCCTTTGACAGGGGAAGCTTTCTTT
TRBD2	TRBJ2-1	once	TRBV27	CASSPQIAGRPYNEQFF	TGTGCCAGCAGTCCTCAGATAGCGGGCCGGCCCTACAATGAGCAGTTCTTC
.	TRBJ2-1	few	TRBV7-8	CASSLREGAAVVVDEQFF	TGTGCCAGCAGCTTAAGGGAAGGGGCCGCAGTAGTGGTCGATGAGCAGTTCTTC
.	TRBJ1-1	.	TRBV7-6	CASSLIRGRNTEAFF	TGTGCCAGCAGCTTGATACGGGGGAGGAACACTGAAGCTTTCTTT
.	TRBJ1-2	few	TRBV4-1	CASSQATPAWGSYGYTF	TGCGCCAGCAGCCAAGCTACCCCCGCCTGGGGTAGCTATGGCTACACCTTC